The T cell receptor (beta chain) described here comes from a study of blood T cell repertoires in COVID-19. Profiling relied on immunoSEQ multiplex PCR, and the TCRdb table lists in-frame clones only, not all of them. The profile shows fewer than 250,000 clones, about 86% of them singletons. Germline lookup yields CDR1 MNHEY and CDR2 SVGAGI. The CDR3 sequence is 14 residues long. V trimming: 6 bases; J trimming: 7 bases; junction bases outside the gene matches: 9. The receptor was derived from a woman aged 45-65 years with acute or convalescent COVID-19. This sequence joins TRBV6-5 and TRBJ2-1, with 7 bases fitting TRBD1. The sample taken for sequencing was peripheral blood. Here the CDR3 DNA reads TGTGCCAGCAGAAAGGGGGCCGTCCAAAATGAGCAGTTCTTC. Translation: CASRKGAVQNEQFF.